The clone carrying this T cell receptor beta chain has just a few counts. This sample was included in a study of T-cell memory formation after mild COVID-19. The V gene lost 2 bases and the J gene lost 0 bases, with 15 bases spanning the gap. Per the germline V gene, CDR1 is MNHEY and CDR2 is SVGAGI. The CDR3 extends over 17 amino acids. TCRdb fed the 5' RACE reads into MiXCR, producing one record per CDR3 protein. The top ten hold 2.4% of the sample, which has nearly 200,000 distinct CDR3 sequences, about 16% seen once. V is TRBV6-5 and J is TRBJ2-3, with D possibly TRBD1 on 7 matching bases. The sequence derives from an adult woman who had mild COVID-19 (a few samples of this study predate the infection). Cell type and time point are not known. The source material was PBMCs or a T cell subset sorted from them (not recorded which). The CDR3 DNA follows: TGTGCCAGCAGTTACGGGGGGACAGTGCCTAGCACAGATACGCAGTATTTT. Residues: CASSYGGTVPSTDTQYF.